In its sample, the clone carrying this T cell receptor (beta chain) was seen a few times. Its specificity is not known. Clones were sequenced by immunoSEQ multiplex PCR, and TCRdb holds only the in-frame ones, with some missing. The sample carries about 320,000 clones, over 90% recorded once. This sample's time point: blood from clinic visit 5 months post-surgery; TSC patient then seizure free. Only cases whose brain tissue showed the highest T cell transcript signatures were sequenced. Before surgery, patients took at least one anti-epileptic drug. The data originate from a study of brain T cells in children with intractable seizures. General study points: Clones missing pre-surgery may reflect undersampling of that blood sample.

Sample: peripheral blood, taken less than 6 months after surgery. This TCR came from a boy in the first two years of life with tuberous sclerosis and intractable seizures.

In nucleotides, the CDR3 is TGTGCCAGCAGCACCGGGACAGGGGGGAGGGGAGAGACCCAGTACTTC. As protein: CASSTGTGGRGETQYF. The V and J genes are TRBV5-4 and TRBJ2-5, with TRBD1 identical over 11 bases. V trimming: 4 bases; J trimming: 4 bases; junction bases outside the gene matches: 9. Germline assignment: CDR1 SGHNT and CDR2 YYREEE (reference sequence). This CDR3 comprises 16 residues.